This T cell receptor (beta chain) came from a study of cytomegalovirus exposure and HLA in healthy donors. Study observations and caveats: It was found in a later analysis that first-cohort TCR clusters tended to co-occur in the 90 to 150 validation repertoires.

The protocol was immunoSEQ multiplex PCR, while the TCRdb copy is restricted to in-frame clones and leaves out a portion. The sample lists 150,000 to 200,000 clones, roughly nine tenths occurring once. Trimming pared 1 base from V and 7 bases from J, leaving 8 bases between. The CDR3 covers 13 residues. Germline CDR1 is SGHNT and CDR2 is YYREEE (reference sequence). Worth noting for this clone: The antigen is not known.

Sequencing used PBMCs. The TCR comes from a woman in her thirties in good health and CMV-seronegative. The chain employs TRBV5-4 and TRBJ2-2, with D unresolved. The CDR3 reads CASSLTTRGELFF. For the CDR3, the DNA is TGTGCCAGCAGCTTGACCACTCGCGGGGAGCTGTTTTTT. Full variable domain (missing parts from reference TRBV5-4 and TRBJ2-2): ETGVTQSPTHLIKTRGQQVTLRCSSQSGHNTVSWYQQALGQGPQFIFQYYREEENGRGNFPPRFSGLQFPNYSSELNVNALELDDSALYLCASSLTTRGELFFGEGSRLTVL.